This entry lists 20 T cell receptor beta chains sequenced from one sample in a study of blood T cell repertoires in COVID-19. Method: immunoSEQ multiplex PCR; TCRdb's copy keeps in-frame clones and lacks some. The sample gives about 35,000 clones, around 87% of which show up once; roughly 44% is in the top ten. The sequenced sample was peripheral blood. Source of these receptors: a human donor in a cohort sampled during active COVID-19.

The chain is built from TRBV6-5 and TRBJ1-1; no clear D gene. The CDR3 spans 14 residues. V was cut by 7 bases and J by 7 bases, with 19 bases left in between. Per the germline V gene, CDR1 is MNHEY and CDR2 is SVGAGI. The CDR3 protein is CASKVSREGREAFF. The CDR3 nucleotides are TGTGCCAGCAAGGTTAGTCGGGAAGGCCGTGAAGCTTTCTTT.

In DNA, the CDR3 is TGCGCCAGCAGCTTGGGTATGAACACTGAAGCTTTCTTT. Protein: CASSLGMNTEAFF. The chain joins TRBV5-1 to TRBJ1-1; D is uncertain. This CDR3 region has 13 residues. V was trimmed by 0 bases and J by 0 bases, leaving 3 bases between them. Looked up from germline, CDR1 is SGHRS and CDR2 is YFSETQ.

This chain uses TRBV5-6 with TRBJ1-1, with D unclear. The V gene's germline CDR1 is SGHDT and CDR2 YYEEEE. The CDR3 is 13 residues long. V was trimmed by 0 bases and J by 2 bases, leaving 5 bases between them. Written as DNA, the CDR3 is TGTGCCAGCAGCTTGGTACTAAACACTGAAGCTTTCTTT. It encodes CASSLVLNTEAFF. Filled out from reference TRBV5-6 and TRBJ1-1, the complete variable domain reads DAGVTQSPTHLIKTRGQQVTLRCSPKSGHDTVSWYQQALGQGPQFIFQYYEEEERQRGNFPDRFSGHQFPNYSSELNVNALLLGDSALYLCASSLVLNTEAFFGQGTRLTVV.

The rearrangement joins TRBV6-2 or TRBV6-3 to TRBJ1-5; the match to TRBD1 covers 7 bases. Germline V lookup: CDR1 MNHEY, CDR2 SVGEGT. The V segment lost 2 bases and the J segment 4 bases; nucleotides outside the gene matches: 5. The CDR3 totals 15 residues. The CDR3 loop is CASSYRGQANQPQHF. The DNA for the CDR3 is TGTGCCAGCAGTTACAGAGGACAGGCTAATCAGCCCCAGCATTTT.

CDR3 nucleotide sequence: TGTGCCAGCACCCCTTGGGCCCGGGGGGCCCGGGATCAGCCCCAGCATTTT. Encoded protein: CASTPWARGARDQPQHF. The V and J genes are TRBV28 and TRBJ1-5, with D possibly matching TRBD1 (6 bases). Germline V gene sequence: CDR1 MDHEN, CDR2 SYDVKM. The V end was cut by 7 bases, the J end by 5 bases, with 24 bases between. This CDR3 region has 17 residues. The full variable domain, rest sourced from reference TRBV28 and TRBJ1-5, is DVKVTQSSRYLVKRTGEKVFLECVQDMDHENMFWYRQDPGLGLRLIYFSYDVKMKEKGDIPEGYSVSREKKERFSLILESASTNQTSMYLCASTPWARGARDQPQHFGDGTRLSIL.

The V and J genes are TRBV6-6 and TRBJ1-2; TRBD1 matches 7 bases. V shed 10 bases, J shed 2 bases, and the junction held 13 bases outside the gene matches. The CDR3 is made up of 15 amino acids. CDR1 is MNHNY and CDR2 is SVGAGI in the germline V gene (reference sequence). CDR3 in amino acids: CATLRDSVINYGYTF. The DNA for the CDR3 is TGTGCCACCCTCCGGGACAGTGTTATCAACTATGGCTACACCTTC.

This rearrangement joins TRBV7-6 to TRBJ1-4; 8 bases are shared with TRBD1. The junction had 4 bases not matched to a gene; V was cut back by 0 bases and J by 4 bases. CDR3 length equals 16 residues. The germline gives CDR1 SGHVS, CDR2 FNYEAQ. CDR3 DNA: TGTGCCAGCAGCTTAGCCCCGACAGGGGTTAATGAAAAACTGTTTTTT. This encodes CASSLAPTGVNEKLFF.

The chain links TRBV6-2 or TRBV6-3 to TRBJ2-2, with TRBD2 identical over 8 bases. The junction had 10 bases not matched to a gene; V was cut back by 0 bases and J by 1 base. CDR3 size: 19 residues. Germline V CDR1 and CDR2: MNHEY, SVGEGT. CDR3 sequence: CASSYSGTRGFWNTGELFF. In nucleotides, the CDR3 is TGTGCCAGCAGTTACTCCGGGACTAGGGGCTTTTGGAACACCGGGGAGCTGTTTTTT.

V is TRBV7-2 and J is TRBJ1-2, with 7 bases lining up with TRBD1. The germline gives CDR1 SGHTA, CDR2 FQGNSA. V shed 4 bases and J 4 bases; nucleotides not matched to a gene: 9. This CDR3 has 15 amino acids. The CDR3 DNA reads TGTGCCAGCAGCTATTCAGGGGGAACCCTCTATGGCTACACCTTC. Its protein is CASSYSGGTLYGYTF.

This clone was observed a handful of times. The same CDR3 is also encoded by other DNA sequences in this sample. The gene calls are TRBV6-5 and TRBJ2-7; 9 bases fit TRBD1. Germline lookup yields CDR1 MNHEY and CDR2 SVGAGI. The CDR3 is 16 residues long. After removal of 0 bases from V and 1 base from J, the junction contained 4 bases not matched to a gene. The CDR3 protein is CASSYSGTGSSYEQYF. The CDR3, as DNA: TGTGCCAGCAGTTACTCCGGGACAGGGAGTTCCTACGAGCAGTACTTC.

This chain uses TRBV7-6 with TRBJ2-7; possible D gene TRBD1, 6 bases. This CDR3 has 16 residues. Germline values: CDR1 SGHVS, CDR2 FNYEAQ. Trimming left V 5 bases short and J 6 bases short, with 23 bases between. CDR3 sequence (DNA): TGTGCCAGCAGCCCCCACGGCAGGGGTCTAGTTCTCGAGCAGTACTTC. Amino acids: CASSPHGRGLVLEQYF.

V is TRBV6-2 or TRBV6-3 and J is TRBJ1-2, with 11 nucleotides matching TRBD1. The V segment lost 0 bases and the J segment 7 bases; nucleotides outside the gene matches: 1. The length of the CDR3 is 14 residues. Germline V gives CDR1 MNHEY, CDR2 SVGEGT. The CDR3 DNA sequence: TGTGCCAGCAGTTACTCGGACAGGGGGCCTGGCTACACCTTC. This sequence encodes CASSYSDRGPGYTF.

The V gene is TRBV27, the J gene TRBJ1-1, with 8 bases matching TRBD1. CDR3 size: 15 residues. J gave up 1 base and V 6 bases, and 7 bases lay outside the gene matches. Germline values: CDR1 MNHEY, CDR2 SMNVEV (reference sequence). CDR3 sequence: CASRITGTGNTEAFF. For the CDR3, the DNA is TGTGCCAGCAGGATAACCGGGACAGGGAACACTGAAGCTTTCTTT.

The gene calls are TRBV19 and TRBJ2-7, with D possibly being TRBD1 (6 bases). The germline CDR1 and CDR2 sequences are LNHDA and SQIVND (reference sequence). There are 15 residues in the CDR3. The V end was cut by 6 bases, the J end by 0 bases, with 15 bases between. The CDR3 DNA reads TGTGCCAGTAGGACACACCAGGACAGCTCCTACGAGCAGTACTTC. It translates to CASRTHQDSSYEQYF.

CDR3 sequence: CSVSLGRGTTEAFF. CDR3 DNA sequence: TGCAGCGTGAGTCTTGGCAGGGGGACCACTGAAGCTTTCTTT. The chain has TRBV29-1 and TRBJ1-1; 7 bases fit TRBD1. V lost 6 bases to trimming and J lost 4 bases; unmatched junction nucleotides: 11. CDR1 and CDR2 from the germline V gene are SQVTM and ANQGSEA. The CDR3 loop spans 14 amino acids.

The chain carries TRBV7-2 and TRBJ2-5; weak D call: TRBD2 (5 bases). Trimming cost V 5 bases and J 4 bases, with 11 bases left between them. Germline V CDR1 and CDR2: SGHTA, FQGNSA. This CDR3 spans 13 amino acids. The DNA of the CDR3 is TGTGCCAGCAGCAGCCTACGGGGAGAGACCCAGTACTTC. This codes for CASSSLRGETQYF.

This clone was found a few times. This chain links TRBV28 with TRBJ2-5; TRBD1 agrees at 7 bases. V shed 6 bases and J 5 bases; nucleotides not matched to a gene: 9. The CDR3 runs 14 residues. Germline CDR1 and CDR2: MDHEN and SYDVKM. CDR3 in amino acids: CASSPGQSMETQYF. For the CDR3, the DNA is TGTGCCAGCAGCCCGGGACAGTCGATGGAGACCCAGTACTTC.

The CDR3 is CASSLGDTTYEQYF. The CDR3 nucleotides are TGTGCCAGCAGCCTTGGGGACACCACCTACGAGCAGTACTTC. This chain joins TRBV7-9 and TRBJ2-7, with D tentatively TRBD1 (6 bases). With 5 bases removed from V and 2 bases from J, the gap between germline ends came to 13 bases. Germline CDR1 and CDR2: SEHNR and FQNEAQ (reference sequence). CDR3 length: 14 amino acids.

The V and J genes are TRBV27 and TRBJ1-6, with a weak D call TRBD1 (5 bases). This CDR3 is 15 amino acids long. V was clipped by 5 bases and J by 6 bases, with 14 bases between them. Germline assignment: CDR1 MNHEY and CDR2 SMNVEV (reference sequence). CDR3 nucleotide sequence: TGTGCCAGCAGTCCAGTCACAGGTGTTAATTCACCCCTCCACTTT. Encoded protein: CASSPVTGVNSPLHF.

The chain links TRBV6-6 to TRBJ1-4; D uncertain. Per germline, CDR1 MNHNY and CDR2 SVGAGI (reference sequence). The germline V and J ends were trimmed by 2 bases and 4 bases, with 8 bases remaining between them. The CDR3 loop spans 14 amino acids. As DNA, the CDR3 is TGTGCCAGCAGTTACGGCGGCCTTAATGAAAAACTGTTTTTT. Its translation: CASSYGGLNEKLFF.